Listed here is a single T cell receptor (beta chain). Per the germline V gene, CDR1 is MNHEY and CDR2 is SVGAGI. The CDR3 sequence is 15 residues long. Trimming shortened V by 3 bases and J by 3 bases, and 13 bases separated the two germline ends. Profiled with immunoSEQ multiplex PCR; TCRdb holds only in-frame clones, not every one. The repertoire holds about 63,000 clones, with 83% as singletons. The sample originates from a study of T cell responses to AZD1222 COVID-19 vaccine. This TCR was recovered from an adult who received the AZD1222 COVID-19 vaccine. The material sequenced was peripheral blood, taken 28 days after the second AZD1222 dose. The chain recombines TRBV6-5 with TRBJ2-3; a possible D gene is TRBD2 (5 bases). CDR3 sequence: CASSYSYRRTDTQYF. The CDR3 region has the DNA TGTGCCAGCAGTTATAGCTACCGGAGGACAGATACGCAGTATTTT.